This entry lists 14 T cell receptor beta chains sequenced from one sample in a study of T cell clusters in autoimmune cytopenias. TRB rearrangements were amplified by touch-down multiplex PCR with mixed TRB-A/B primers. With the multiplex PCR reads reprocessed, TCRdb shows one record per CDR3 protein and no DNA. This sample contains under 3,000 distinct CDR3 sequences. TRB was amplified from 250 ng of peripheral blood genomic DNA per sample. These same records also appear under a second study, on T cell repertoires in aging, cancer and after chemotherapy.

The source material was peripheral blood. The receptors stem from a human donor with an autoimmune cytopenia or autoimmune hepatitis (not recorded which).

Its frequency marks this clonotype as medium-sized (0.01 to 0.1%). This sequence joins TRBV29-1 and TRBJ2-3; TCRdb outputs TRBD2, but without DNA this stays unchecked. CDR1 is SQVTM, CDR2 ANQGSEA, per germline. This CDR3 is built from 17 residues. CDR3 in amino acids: CSVDDGGGVTSTDTQYF.

This CDR3 reads CASSPPGYQETQYF. The V gene is TRBV7-9, the J gene TRBJ2-5; the TRBD1 assignment by TCRdb is unverifiable without DNA. This CDR3 region has 14 residues. Germline V gene lookup returns CDR1 SEHNR and CDR2 FQNEAQ (reference sequence).

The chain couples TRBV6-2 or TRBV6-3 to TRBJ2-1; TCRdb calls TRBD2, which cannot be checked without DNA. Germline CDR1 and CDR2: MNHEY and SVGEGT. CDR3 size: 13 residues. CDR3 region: CASTGGAYNEQFF.

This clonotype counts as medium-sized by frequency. The CDR3 region is CASSPALEFVNSVTQYF. The rearrangement uses TRBV18 and TRBJ2-3. The CDR3 is made up of 17 amino acids. Germline V gene data show CDR1 as KGHSH and CDR2 as LQKENI.

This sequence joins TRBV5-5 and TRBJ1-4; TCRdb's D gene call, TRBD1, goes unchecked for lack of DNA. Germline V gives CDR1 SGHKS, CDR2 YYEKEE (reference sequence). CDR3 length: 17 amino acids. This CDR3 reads CASSVKPGQGRNEKLFF.

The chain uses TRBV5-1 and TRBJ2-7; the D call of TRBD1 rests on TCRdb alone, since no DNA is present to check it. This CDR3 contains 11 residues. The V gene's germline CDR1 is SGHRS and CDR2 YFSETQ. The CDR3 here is CASGADGEQYF.

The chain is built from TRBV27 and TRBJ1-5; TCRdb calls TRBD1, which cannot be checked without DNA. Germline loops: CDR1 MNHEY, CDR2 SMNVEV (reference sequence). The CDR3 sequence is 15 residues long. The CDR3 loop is CASSLTGSGNQPQHF.

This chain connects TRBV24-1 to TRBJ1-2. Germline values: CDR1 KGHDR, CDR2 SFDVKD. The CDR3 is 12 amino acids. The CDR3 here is CATSDRRDGYTF.

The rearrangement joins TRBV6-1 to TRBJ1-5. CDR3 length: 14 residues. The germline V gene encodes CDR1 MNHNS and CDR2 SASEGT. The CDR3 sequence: CASSYGLGNQPQHF.

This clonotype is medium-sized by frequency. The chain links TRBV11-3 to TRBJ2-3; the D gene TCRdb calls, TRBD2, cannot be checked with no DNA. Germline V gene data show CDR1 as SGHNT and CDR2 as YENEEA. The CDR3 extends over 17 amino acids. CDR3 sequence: CASSPTSGGLGEDTQYF.

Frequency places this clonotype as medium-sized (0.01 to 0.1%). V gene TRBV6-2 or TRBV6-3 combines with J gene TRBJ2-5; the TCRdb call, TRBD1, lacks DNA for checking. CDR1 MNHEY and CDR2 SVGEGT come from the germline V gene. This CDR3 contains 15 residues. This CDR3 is CASQDDRLLGETQYF.

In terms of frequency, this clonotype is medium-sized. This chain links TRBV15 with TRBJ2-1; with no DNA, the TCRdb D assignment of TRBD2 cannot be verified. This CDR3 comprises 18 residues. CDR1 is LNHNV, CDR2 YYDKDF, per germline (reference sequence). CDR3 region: CATRGGLAGASSYNEQFF.

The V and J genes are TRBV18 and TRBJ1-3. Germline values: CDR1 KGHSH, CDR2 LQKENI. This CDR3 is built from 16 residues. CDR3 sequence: CASSPPGIPSGNTIYF.

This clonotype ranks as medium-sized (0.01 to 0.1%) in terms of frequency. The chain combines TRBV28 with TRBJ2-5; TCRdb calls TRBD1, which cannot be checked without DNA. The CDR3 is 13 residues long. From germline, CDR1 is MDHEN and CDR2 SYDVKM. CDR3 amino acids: CASMTGRQETQYF.